The 10 T cell receptor beta chains below all came from one sample that was sequenced in a study of T-cell reconstitution after alpha-beta-depleted transplantation in children. The authors prepared the TCRbeta library with unique molecular identifiers. One entry per CDR3 protein, called by TCRdb with MiXCR from the PCR reads. The sample comprises around 300,000 distinct CDR3 sequences, about 7.3% of which are singletons, and approximately 9.6% rests with the top ten. Antigen specificity for these receptors is unknown. General study results and limits: One year after transplant, T-cell counts and diversity came mostly from newly produced T cells.

This specimen was peripheral blood, taken 360 days after TCRalphabeta/CD19-depleted stem cell transplant. These receptors came from a female patient under 10 years old who had a stem cell transplant for Fanconi anemia, so the T cells may come from the graft donor.

This clonotype has a count of ten or more. J is TRBJ2-3 and V is TRBV20-1; the D gene is possibly TRBD2 (5 bases). The CDR3 runs 10 residues. The germline V gene encodes CDR1 DFQATT and CDR2 SNEGSKA (reference sequence). V lost 7 bases to trimming and J lost 5 bases, with 7 bases between them. This CDR3 is CSVSGDTQYF. For the CDR3, the DNA is TGCAGTGTAAGCGGAGATACGCAGTATTTT.

Many counts were recorded for this clonotype. The V gene is TRBV12-3 or TRBV12-4, the J gene TRBJ1-4; no definite D call. The V gene lost 2 bases and the J gene lost 8 bases, with 6 bases spanning the gap. The CDR3 is 12 residues long. CDR3 in amino acids: CASSLRKEKLFF. The CDR3 nucleotides are TGTGCCAGCAGTTTAAGGAAAGAAAAACTGTTTTTT.

This chain connects TRBV6-1 to TRBJ2-1; 10 nucleotides match TRBD1. CDR3 length equals 14 residues. V shed 10 bases and J 8 bases; nucleotides not matched to a gene: 11. CDR1 is MNHNS, CDR2 SASEGT, per germline. The CDR3 loop reads CATTRDRGLDEQFF. DNA of the CDR3: TGTGCCACCACCCGAGACAGGGGGCTGGATGAGCAGTTCTTC.

This clonotype was seen many times. The chain is built from TRBV5-1 and TRBJ2-1; D is uncertain. V was pared by 4 bases and J by 0 bases, with 11 bases between. Germline V gene lookup returns CDR1 SGHRS and CDR2 YFSETQ. The CDR3 length is 15 residues. The CDR3 spells CASSTKRHSYNEQFF. Written as DNA, the CDR3 is TGCGCCAGCAGCACAAAGAGGCACTCCTACAATGAGCAGTTCTTC. Full variable domain (rest looked up from reference TRBV5-1 and TRBJ2-1): KAGVTQTPRYLIKTRGQQVTLSCSPISGHRSVSWYQQTPGQGLQFLFEYFSETQRNKGNFPGRFSGRQFSNSRSEMNVSTLELGDSALYLCASSTKRHSYNEQFFGPGTRLTVL.

This clonotype was detected many times. CDR3 protein: CAISRPGQSSGELFF. CDR3 nucleotides: TGTGCCATCAGTCGACCGGGACAAAGCTCCGGGGAGCTGTTTTTT. The chain employs TRBV10-3 and TRBJ2-2; TRBD1 might be the D (6 bases). The CDR3 contains 15 residues. Trimming stripped 5 bases from V and 6 bases from J, with 16 bases between. The germline V gene has CDR1 ENHRY and CDR2 SYGVKD.

Ten or more counts support this clonotype. The J gene is TRBJ2-1, the V gene TRBV25-1; D not resolved. V was shortened by 4 bases and J by 8 bases, with 18 bases between the two germline ends. CDR3 length: 15 amino acids. CDR1 is MGHDK, CDR2 SYGVNS, per germline. CDR3 sequence: CASSGRHDTMDEQFF. CDR3 nucleotide sequence: TGTGCCAGCAGTGGTAGGCACGATACGATGGATGAGCAGTTCTTC.

This clonotype was seen at least ten times. The chain joins TRBV5-1 to TRBJ2-3; D gene ambiguous. The V gene lost 2 bases and the J gene lost 4 bases, with 11 bases spanning the gap. The CDR3 has 14 amino acids. Germline CDR1 is SGHRS and CDR2 is YFSETQ. CDR3 in amino acids: CASSFSRTADTQYF. The DNA for the CDR3 is TGCGCCAGCAGCTTTTCACGGACCGCAGATACGCAGTATTTT.

This clonotype was counted many times. This sequence joins TRBV20-1 and TRBJ1-1; TRBD1 might be the D (5 bases). V was cut by 2 bases and J by 0 bases, with 10 bases left in between. Germline loops: CDR1 DFQATT, CDR2 SNEGSKA (reference sequence). The CDR3 runs to 14 residues. The DNA for the CDR3 is TGCAGTGCTAGAACCGGGACGGTGAACACTGAAGCTTTCTTT. Amino acids: CSARTGTVNTEAFF.

In its sample, this clonotype was seen many times. CDR3 residues: CASRTGNYGYTF. CDR3 nucleotide sequence: TGTGCCAGCCGAACAGGGAACTATGGCTACACCTTC. The rearrangement joins TRBV6-2 or TRBV6-3 to TRBJ1-2; D possibly corresponds to TRBD1 (6 bases). CDR3 size: 12 residues. Germline-derived CDR1 and CDR2 are MNHEY and SVGEGT. Deletions cut 8 bases from V and 2 bases from J, with 9 bases between.

This clonotype came up many times. The chain joins TRBV5-1 to TRBJ2-1, with D possibly matching TRBD2 (7 bases). Per germline, CDR1 SGHRS and CDR2 YFSETQ. V was shortened by 4 bases and J by 7 bases, with 15 bases between the two germline ends. This CDR3 region has 14 residues. The CDR3 DNA reads TGCGCCAGCAGCAGCTTAAGGGGGGGAAATGAGCAGTTCTTC. Its protein product is CASSSLRGGNEQFF.